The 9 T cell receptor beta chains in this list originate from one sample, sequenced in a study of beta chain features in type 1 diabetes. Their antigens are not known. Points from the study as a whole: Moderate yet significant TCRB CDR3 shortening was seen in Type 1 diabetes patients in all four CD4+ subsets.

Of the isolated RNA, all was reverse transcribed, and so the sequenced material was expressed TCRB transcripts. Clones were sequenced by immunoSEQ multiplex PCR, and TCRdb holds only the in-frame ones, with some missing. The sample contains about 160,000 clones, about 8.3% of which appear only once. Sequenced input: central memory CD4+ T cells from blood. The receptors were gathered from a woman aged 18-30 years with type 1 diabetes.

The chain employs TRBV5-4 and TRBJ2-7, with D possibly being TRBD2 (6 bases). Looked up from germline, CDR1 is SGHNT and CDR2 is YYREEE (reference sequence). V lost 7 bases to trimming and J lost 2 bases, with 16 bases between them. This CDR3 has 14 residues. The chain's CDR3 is CASSSAGAPYEQYF. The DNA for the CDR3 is TGTGCCAGCTCGTCAGCGGGTGCCCCCTACGAGCAGTACTTC.

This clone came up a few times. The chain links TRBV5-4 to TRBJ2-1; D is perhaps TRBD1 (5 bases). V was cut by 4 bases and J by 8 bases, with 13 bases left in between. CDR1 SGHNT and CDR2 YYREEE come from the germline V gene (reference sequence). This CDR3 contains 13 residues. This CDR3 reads CASSRQGGDEQFF. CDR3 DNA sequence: TGTGCCAGCAGCCGCCAGGGCGGAGATGAGCAGTTCTTC. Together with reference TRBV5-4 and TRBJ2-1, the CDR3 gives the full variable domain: ETGVTQSPTHLIKTRGQQVTLRCSSQSGHNTVSWYQQALGQGPQFIFQYYREEENGRGNFPPRFSGLQFPNYSSELNVNALELDDSALYLCASSRQGGDEQFFGPGTRLTVL.

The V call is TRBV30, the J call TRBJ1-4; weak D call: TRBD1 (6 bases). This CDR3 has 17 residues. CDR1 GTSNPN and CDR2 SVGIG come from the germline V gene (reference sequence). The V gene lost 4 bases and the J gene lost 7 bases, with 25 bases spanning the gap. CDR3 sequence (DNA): TGTGCCTGGAACTCGGGACAACTAAGTAGCATCAGTGAAAAACTGTTTTTT. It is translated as CAWNSGQLSSISEKLFF.

The CDR3 reads CASSPLLGPTANTGELFF. The CDR3 bases are TGTGCCAGCTCACCACTACTGGGGCCTACCGCGAACACCGGGGAGCTGTTTTTT. This rearrangement joins TRBV18 to TRBJ2-2, with a weak D call TRBD1 (5 bases). The V gene lost 1 base and the J gene lost 0 bases, with 15 bases spanning the gap. In germline, CDR1 is KGHSH, CDR2 LQKENI. The CDR3 is 18 amino acids. The whole variable domain, filled in from reference TRBV18 and TRBJ2-2, reads NAGVMQNPRHLVRRRGQEARLRCSPMKGHSHVYWYRQLPEEGLKFMVYLQKENIIDESGMPKERFSAEFPKEGPSILRIQQVVRGDSAAYFCASSPLLGPTANTGELFFGEGSRLTVL.

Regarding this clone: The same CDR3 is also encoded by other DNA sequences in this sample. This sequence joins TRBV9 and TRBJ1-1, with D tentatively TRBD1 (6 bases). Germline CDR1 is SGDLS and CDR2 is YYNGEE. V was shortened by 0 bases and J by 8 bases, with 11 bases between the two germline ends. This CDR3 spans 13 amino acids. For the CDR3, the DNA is TGTGCCAGCAGCGTAGGGGGGGGGCCCGAAGCTTTCTTT. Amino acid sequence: CASSVGGGPEAFF.

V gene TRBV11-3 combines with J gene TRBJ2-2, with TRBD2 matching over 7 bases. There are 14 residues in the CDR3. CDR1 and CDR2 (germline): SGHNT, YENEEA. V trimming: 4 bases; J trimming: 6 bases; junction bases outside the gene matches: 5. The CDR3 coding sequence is TGTGCCAGCAGCTCTCTAACTAGCGCCGGGGAGCTGTTTTTT. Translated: CASSSLTSAGELFF.

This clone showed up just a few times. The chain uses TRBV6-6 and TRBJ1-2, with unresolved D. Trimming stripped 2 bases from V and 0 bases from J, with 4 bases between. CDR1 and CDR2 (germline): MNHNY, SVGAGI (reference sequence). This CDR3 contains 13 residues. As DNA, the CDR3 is TGTGCCAGCAGTTACACAGCTAACTATGGCTACACCTTC. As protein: CASSYTANYGYTF.

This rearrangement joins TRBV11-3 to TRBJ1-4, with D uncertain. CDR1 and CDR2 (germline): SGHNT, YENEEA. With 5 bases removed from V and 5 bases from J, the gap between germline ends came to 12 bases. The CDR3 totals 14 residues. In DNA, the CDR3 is TGTGCCAGCAGCCCCCCAGCGGGGAATGAAAAACTGTTTTTT. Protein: CASSPPAGNEKLFF. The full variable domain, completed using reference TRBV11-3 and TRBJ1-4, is EAGVVQSPRYKIIEKKQPVAFWCNPISGHNTLYWYLQNLGQGPELLIRYENEEAVDDSQLPKDRFSAERLKGVDSTLKIQPAELGDSAVYLCASSPPAGNEKLFFGSGTQLSVL.

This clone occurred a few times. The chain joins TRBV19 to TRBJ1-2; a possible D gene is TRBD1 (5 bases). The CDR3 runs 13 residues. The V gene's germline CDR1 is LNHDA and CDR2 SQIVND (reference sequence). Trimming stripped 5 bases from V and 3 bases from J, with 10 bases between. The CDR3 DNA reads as TGTGCCAGTAGTTTTGACAGATACTATGGCTACACCTTC. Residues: CASSFDRYYGYTF.